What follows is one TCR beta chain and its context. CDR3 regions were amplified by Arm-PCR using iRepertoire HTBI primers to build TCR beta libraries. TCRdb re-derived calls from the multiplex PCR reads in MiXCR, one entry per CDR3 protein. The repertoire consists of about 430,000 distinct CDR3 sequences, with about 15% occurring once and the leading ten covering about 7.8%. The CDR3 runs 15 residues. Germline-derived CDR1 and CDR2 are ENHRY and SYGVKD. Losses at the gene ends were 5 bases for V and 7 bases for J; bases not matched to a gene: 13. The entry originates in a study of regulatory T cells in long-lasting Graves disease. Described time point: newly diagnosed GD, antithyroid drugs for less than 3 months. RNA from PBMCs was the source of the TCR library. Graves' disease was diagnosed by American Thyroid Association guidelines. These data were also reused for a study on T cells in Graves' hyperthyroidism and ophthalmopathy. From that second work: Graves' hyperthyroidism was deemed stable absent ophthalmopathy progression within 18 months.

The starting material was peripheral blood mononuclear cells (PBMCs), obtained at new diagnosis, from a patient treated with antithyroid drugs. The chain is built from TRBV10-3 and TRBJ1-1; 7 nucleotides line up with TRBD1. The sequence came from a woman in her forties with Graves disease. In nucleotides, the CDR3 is TGTGCCATCAGTTCCTTAGACGAGGGACAGTTTGAAGCTTTCTTT. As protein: CAISSLDEGQFEAFF.